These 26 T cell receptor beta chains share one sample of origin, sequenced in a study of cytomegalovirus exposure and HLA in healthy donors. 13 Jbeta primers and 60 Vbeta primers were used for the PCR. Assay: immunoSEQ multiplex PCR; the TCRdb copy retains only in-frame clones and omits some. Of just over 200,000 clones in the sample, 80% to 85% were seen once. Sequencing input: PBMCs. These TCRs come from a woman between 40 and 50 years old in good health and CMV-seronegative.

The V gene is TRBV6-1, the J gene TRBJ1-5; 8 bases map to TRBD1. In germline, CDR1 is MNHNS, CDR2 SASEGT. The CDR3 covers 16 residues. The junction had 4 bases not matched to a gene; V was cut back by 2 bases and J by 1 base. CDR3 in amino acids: CASSERTGISNQPQHF. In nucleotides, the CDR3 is TGTGCCAGCAGTGAACGGACAGGGATCAGCAATCAGCCCCAGCATTTT.

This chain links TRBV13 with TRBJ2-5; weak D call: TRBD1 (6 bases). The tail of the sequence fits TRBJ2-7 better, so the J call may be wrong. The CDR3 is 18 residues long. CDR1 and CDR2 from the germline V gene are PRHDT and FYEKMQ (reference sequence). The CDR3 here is CASSFYRDLMGDSYEQYF. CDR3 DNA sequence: TGTGCCAGCAGCTTCTACAGGGACCTCATGGGAGACTCCTACGAGCAGTACTTC.

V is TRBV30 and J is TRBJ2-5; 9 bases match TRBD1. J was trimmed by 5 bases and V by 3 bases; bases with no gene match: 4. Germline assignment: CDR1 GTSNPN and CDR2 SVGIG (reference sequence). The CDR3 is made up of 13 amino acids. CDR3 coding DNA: TGTGCCTGGAGACAGGGGGCTTTGGAGACCCAGTACTTC. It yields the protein CAWRQGALETQYF.

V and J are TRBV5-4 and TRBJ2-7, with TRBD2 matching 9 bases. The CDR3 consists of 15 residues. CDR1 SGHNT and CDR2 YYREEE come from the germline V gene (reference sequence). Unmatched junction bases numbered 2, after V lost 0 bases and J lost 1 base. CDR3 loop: CASSLGLAVSYEQYF. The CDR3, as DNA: TGTGCCAGCAGCTTGGGACTAGCGGTATCCTACGAGCAGTACTTC. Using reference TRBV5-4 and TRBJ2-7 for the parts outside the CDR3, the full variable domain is ETGVTQSPTHLIKTRGQQVTLRCSSQSGHNTVSWYQQALGQGPQFIFQYYREEENGRGNFPPRFSGLQFPNYSSELNVNALELDDSALYLCASSLGLAVSYEQYFGPGTRLTVT.

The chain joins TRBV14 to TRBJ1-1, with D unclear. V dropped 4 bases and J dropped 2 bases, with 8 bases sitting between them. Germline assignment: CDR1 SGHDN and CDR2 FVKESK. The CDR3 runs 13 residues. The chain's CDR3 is CASSLVTNTEAFF. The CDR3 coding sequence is TGTGCCAGCAGCCTCGTGACAAACACTGAAGCTTTCTTT.

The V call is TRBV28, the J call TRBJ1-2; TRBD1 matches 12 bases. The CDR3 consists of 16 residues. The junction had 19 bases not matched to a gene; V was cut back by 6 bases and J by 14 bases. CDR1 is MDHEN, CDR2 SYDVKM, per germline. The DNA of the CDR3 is TGTGCCAGCAGCTCTCCAGCGGAAGGGGACAGGGGGCGGGAAACCTTC. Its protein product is CASSSPAEGDRGRETF.

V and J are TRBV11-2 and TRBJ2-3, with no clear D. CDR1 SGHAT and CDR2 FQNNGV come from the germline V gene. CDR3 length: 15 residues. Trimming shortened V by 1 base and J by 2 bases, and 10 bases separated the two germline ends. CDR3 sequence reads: CASSLVGSYTDTQYF. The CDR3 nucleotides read TGTGCCAGCAGCTTAGTCGGGTCCTACACAGATACGCAGTATTTT. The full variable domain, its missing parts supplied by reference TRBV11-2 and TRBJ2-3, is EAGVAQSPRYKIIEKRQSVAFWCNPISGHATLYWYQQILGQGPKLLIQFQNNGVVDDSQLPKDRFSAERLKGVDSTLKIQPAKLEDSAVYLCASSLVGSYTDTQYFGPGTRLTVL.

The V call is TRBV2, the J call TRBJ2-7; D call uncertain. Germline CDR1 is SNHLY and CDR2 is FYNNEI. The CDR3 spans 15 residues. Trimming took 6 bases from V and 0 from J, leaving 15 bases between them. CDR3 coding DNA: TGTGCCAGCAGCCCTTCAGCCGGGTACTCCTACGAGCAGTACTTC. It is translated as CASSPSAGYSYEQYF. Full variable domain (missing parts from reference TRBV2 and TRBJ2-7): EPEVTQTPSHQVTQMGQEVILRCVPISNHLYFYWYRQILGQKVEFLVSFYNNEISEKSEIFDDQFSVERPDGSNFTLKIRSTKLEDSAMYFCASSPSAGYSYEQYFGPGTRLTVT.

CDR3 sequence (DNA): TGTGCCAGCAACCCCAATGGAGTCCCGAACTACGAGCAGTACTTC. It yields the protein CASNPNGVPNYEQYF. The rearrangement joins TRBV9 to TRBJ2-5; D ambiguous. The J call is doubtful: the DNA matches TRBJ2-7 better. Germline V gene sequence: CDR1 SGDLS, CDR2 YYNGEE. CDR3 length equals 15 residues.

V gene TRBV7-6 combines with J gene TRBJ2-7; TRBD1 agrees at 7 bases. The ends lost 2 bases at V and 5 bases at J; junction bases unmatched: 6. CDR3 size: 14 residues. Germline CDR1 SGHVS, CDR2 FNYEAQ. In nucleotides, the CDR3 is TGTGCCAGCAGCTTAACTGAGGGGGCCGACGAGCAGTACTTC. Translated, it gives CASSLTEGADEQYF. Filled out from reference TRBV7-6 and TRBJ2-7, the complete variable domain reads GAGVSQSPRYKVTKRGQDVALRCDPISGHVSLYWYRQALGQGPEFLTYFNYEAQQDKSGLPNDRFSAERPEGSISTLTIQRTEQRDSAMYRCASSLTEGADEQYFGPGTRLTVT.

The CDR3 here is CASSQVAYYGYTF. For the CDR3, the DNA is TGTGCCAGCAGCCAAGTGGCTTACTATGGCTACACCTTC. V and J are TRBV14 and TRBJ1-2; D is ambiguous. The CDR3 runs to 13 residues. The V gene's germline CDR1 is SGHDN and CDR2 FVKESK. The V gene lost 1 base and the J gene lost 3 bases, with 6 bases spanning the gap.

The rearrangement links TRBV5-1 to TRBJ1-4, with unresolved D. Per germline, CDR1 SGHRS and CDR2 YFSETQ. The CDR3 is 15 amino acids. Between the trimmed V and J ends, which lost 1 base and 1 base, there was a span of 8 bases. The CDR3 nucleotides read TGCGCCAGCAGCTTGAGCTACGGAACTAATGAAAAACTGTTTTTT. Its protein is CASSLSYGTNEKLFF. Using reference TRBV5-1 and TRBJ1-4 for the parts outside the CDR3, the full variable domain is KAGVTQTPRYLIKTRGQQVTLSCSPISGHRSVSWYQQTPGQGLQFLFEYFSETQRNKGNFPGRFSGRQFSNSRSEMNVSTLELGDSALYLCASSLSYGTNEKLFFGSGTQLSVL.

As DNA, the CDR3 is TGTGCCAGCAGCTCTTCGGCTAGCGGATACGAGCAGTACTTC. Translated: CASSSSASGYEQYF. The chain uses TRBV7-2 and TRBJ2-7; 7 nucleotides line up with TRBD2. From germline, CDR1 is SGHTA and CDR2 FQGNSA. After removal of 4 bases from V and 4 bases from J, the junction contained 7 bases not matched to a gene. The CDR3 totals 14 residues.

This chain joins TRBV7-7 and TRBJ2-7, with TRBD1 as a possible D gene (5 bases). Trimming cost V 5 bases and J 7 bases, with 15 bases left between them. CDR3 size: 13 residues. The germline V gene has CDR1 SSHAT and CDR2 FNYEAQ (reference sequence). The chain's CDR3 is CASSPANRQEQYF. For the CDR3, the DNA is TGTGCCAGCAGCCCCGCTAACCGACAGGAGCAGTACTTC. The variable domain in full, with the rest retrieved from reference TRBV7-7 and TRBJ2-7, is GAGVSQSPRYKVTKRGQDVTLRCDPISSHATLYWYQQALGQGPEFLTYFNYEAQPDKSGLPSDRFSAERPEGSISTLTIQRTEQRDSAMYRCASSPANRQEQYFGPGTRLTVT.

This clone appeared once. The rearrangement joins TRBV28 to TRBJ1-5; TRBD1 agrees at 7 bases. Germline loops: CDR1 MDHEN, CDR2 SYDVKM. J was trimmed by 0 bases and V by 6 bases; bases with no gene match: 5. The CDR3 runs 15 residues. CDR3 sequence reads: CASSKQGYSNQPQHF. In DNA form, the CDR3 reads TGTGCCAGCAGCAAACAGGGGTATAGCAATCAGCCCCAGCATTTT.

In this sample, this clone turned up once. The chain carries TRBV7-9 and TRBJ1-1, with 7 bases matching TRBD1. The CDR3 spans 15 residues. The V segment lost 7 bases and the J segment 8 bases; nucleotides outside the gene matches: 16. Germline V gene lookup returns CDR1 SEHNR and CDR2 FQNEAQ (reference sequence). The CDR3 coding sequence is TGTGCCAGCATCCTACCGGCGACAGGGCAATCGGAAGCTTTCTTT. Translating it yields CASILPATGQSEAFF.

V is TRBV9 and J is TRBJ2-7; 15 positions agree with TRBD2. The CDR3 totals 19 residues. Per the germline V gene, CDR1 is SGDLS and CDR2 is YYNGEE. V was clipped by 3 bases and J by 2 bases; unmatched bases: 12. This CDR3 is CASSAGAGTSGRLTYEQYF. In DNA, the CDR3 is TGTGCCAGCAGCGCGGGAGCCGGGACTAGCGGGAGGCTTACCTACGAGCAGTACTTC.

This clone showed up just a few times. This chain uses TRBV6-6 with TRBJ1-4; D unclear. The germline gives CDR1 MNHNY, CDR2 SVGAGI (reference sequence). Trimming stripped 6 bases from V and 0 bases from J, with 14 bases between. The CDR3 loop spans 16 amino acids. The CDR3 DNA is TGTGCCAGCAGCCAAAGAGGGCCGACAACTAATGAAAAACTGTTTTTT. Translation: CASSQRGPTTNEKLFF.

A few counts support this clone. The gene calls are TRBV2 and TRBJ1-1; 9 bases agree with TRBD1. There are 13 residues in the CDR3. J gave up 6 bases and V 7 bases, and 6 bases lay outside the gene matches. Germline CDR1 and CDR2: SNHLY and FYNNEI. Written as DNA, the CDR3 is TGTGCCAGCACTTGGGACAGGGATGCTGAAGCTTTCTTT. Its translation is CASTWDRDAEAFF.

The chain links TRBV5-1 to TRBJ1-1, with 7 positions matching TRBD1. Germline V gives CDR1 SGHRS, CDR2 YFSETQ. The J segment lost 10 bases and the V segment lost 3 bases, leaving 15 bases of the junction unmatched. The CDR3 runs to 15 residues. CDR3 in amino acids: CASSSTGAQPPGAFF. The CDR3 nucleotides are TGCGCCAGCAGCTCAACAGGGGCCCAACCTCCAGGAGCTTTCTTT.

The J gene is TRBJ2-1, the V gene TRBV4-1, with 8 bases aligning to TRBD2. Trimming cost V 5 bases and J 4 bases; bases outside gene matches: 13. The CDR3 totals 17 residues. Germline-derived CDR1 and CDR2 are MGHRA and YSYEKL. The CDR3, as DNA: TGCGCCAGCAGCGAAGGAGTCGTGGCGGGAGGTTACAATGAGCAGTTCTTC. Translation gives CASSEGVVAGGYNEQFF.

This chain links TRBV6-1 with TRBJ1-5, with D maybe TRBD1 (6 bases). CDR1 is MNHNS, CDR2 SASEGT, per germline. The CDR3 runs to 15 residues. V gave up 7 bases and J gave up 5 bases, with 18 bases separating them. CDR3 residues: CASKRLQGLDQPQHF. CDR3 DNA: TGTGCCAGCAAGCGGTTACAGGGTCTGGATCAGCCCCAGCATTTT.

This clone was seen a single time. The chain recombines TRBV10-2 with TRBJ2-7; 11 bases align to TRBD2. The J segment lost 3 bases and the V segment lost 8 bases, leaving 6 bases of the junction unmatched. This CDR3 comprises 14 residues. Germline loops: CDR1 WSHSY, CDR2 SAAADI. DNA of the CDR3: TGCGCCAGCCAACTCACTAGCGGGAGCTACGAGCAGTACTTC. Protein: CASQLTSGSYEQYF.

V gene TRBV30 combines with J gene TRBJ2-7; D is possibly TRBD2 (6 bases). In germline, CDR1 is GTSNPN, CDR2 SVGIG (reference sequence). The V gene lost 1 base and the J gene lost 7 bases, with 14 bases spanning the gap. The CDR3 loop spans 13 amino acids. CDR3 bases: TGTGCCTGGAGTGGGGACTTGGGTGGTGAGCAGTACTTC. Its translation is CAWSGDLGGEQYF. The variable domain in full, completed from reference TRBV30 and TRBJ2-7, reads SQTIHQWPATLVQPVGSPLSLECTVEGTSNPNLYWYRQAAGRGLQLLFYSVGIGQISSEVPQNLSASRPQDRQFILSSKKLLLSDSGFYLCAWSGDLGGEQYFGPGTRLTVT.

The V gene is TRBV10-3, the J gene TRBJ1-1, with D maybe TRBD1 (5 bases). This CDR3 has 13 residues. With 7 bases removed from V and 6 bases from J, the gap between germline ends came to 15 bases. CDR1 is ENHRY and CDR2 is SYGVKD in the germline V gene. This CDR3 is CAIMGTVEPEAFF. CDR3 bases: TGTGCCATCATGGGGACTGTAGAGCCTGAAGCTTTCTTT.

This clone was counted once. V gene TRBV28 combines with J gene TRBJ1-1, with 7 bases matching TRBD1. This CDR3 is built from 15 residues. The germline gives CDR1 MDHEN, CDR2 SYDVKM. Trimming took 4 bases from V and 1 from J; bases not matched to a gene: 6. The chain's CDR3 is CASSSTTGWNTEAFF. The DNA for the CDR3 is TGTGCCAGCAGTTCGACGACAGGGTGGAACACTGAAGCTTTCTTT.